Listed here are 5 T cell receptor beta chains from one sample, sequenced in a study of identical twins. Each CDR3 protein is one row after TCRdb ran MiXCR on the 5' RACE reads. The sample carries 300,000 to 400,000 distinct CDR3 sequences, roughly 12% recorded once. This sample also belongs to another study, concerning yellow fever vaccine responses in identical twins.

The sequenced sample was CD8+ T cells sorted from blood. Receptors were obtained from a woman in her late teens or twenties in good health.

The chain combines TRBV29-1 with TRBJ2-3, with 8 bases fitting TRBD2. The germline V gene has CDR1 SQVTM and CDR2 ANQGSEA. This CDR3 contains 16 residues. The V gene end was trimmed by 3 bases and the J gene end by 4 bases; junction bases not matched to a gene: 12. The CDR3 sequence: CSVESQRELPADTQYF. CDR3 nucleotides: TGCAGCGTTGAGTCCCAGCGGGAGCTTCCGGCAGATACGCAGTATTTT.

The chain employs TRBV29-1 and TRBJ2-7; 9 positions agree with TRBD2. The trim removed 4 bases at V and 4 bases at J, leaving 8 bases unmatched. Germline V gene lookup returns CDR1 SQVTM and CDR2 ANQGSEA. CDR3 length: 14 amino acids. CDR3 loop: CSVVGREGRYEQYF. DNA of the CDR3: TGCAGCGTTGTGGGGCGGGAGGGTAGGTACGAGCAGTACTTC.

This clonotype was detected only a few times. This chain joins TRBV4-1 and TRBJ2-1; weak D call: TRBD1 (6 bases). V was clipped by 2 bases and J by 4 bases, with 15 bases between them. Germline V lookup: CDR1 MGHRA, CDR2 YSYEKL. The CDR3 totals 16 residues. The CDR3 loop reads CASSQFARDMYNEQFF. Written as DNA, the CDR3 is TGCGCCAGCAGCCAATTCGCCCGGGACATGTACAATGAGCAGTTCTTC.

The chain uses TRBV27 and TRBJ2-5; D not certain. The V end was cut by 4 bases, the J end by 5 bases, with 17 bases between. This CDR3 spans 15 amino acids. Germline CDR1 MNHEY, CDR2 SMNVEV (reference sequence). The CDR3 bases are TGTGCCAGCAGTTCCGGCAGGCTCAGTTGGGAGACCCAGTACTTC. This translates into CASSSGRLSWETQYF.

This clonotype was seen a few times. This sequence joins TRBV20-1 and TRBJ2-5; TRBD2 might be the D (7 bases). Germline V gene lookup returns CDR1 DFQATT and CDR2 SNEGSKA (reference sequence). Trimming pared 2 bases from V and 5 bases from J, leaving 24 bases between. The CDR3 runs to 17 residues. The chain's CDR3 is CSARLSGGNDIDETQYF. In nucleotides, the CDR3 is TGCAGTGCTAGATTGTCGGGGGGCAATGACATAGACGAGACCCAGTACTTC.